This is a list of T cell receptor beta chains from one sample in a study of human T cells and chemical hapten exposure. TCRdb called the RACE reads again in MiXCR, with one record for every CDR3 protein. The sample holds around 350,000 distinct CDR3 sequences, 4.5% to 7% seen once. Source: whole blood, taken in connection with sensitization to the hapten diphenylcyclopropenone (DPC). These receptors all come from a woman aged 18-29 years with alopecia areata. Some clones in this sample may be carry-over from other donors' samples. Each CDR3 is given without its conserved first and last residue. For some rows the clone size is stated as once, few or many, or as a class when expanded; others skip it.

clone_size j_call v_call cdr3_aa
few TRBJ2-7 TRBV10-3 ASRAQSYEQY
many TRBJ2-2 TRBV4-2 ASSQGPSSPAGELF
many TRBJ1-4 TRBV4-3 ASSPSTGRGEKLF
. TRBJ1-5 TRBV20-1 SARDPQGNQPQH
many TRBJ2-3 TRBV11-2 ASSPADTQY
. TRBJ1-5 TRBV29-1 SAQDSNQPQH
many TRBJ2-3 TRBV27 ASSVTPTVNTQY
many TRBJ1-2 TRBV29-1 SAGTPDGYT
few TRBJ1-1 TRBV7-2 ASSPIGTGASISEAF
few TRBJ2-2 TRBV5-4 ASSQSNTGELF
. TRBJ1-5 TRBV12-5 ASGSWGNGNQPQH
. TRBJ2-3 TRBV7-9 ASSLKGESTDTQY
few TRBJ2-2 TRBV19 ASSIGADGRFTGELF
few TRBJ2-5 TRBV7-2 ASSSPDRYQETQY
many TRBJ1-1 TRBV6-2/TRBV6-3 ASSWDRGKASEVNTEAF
many TRBJ2-7 TRBV3-1 ASSTAGEVYEQY
. TRBJ1-3 TRBV10-3 AISDYKGAPGNTIY
many TRBJ2-2 TRBV3-1 ASNRGADTGELF
many TRBJ1-1 TRBV4-1 ASSQAPGTGERFTEAF
. TRBJ1-6 TRBV12-5 ASAPAGIRNWSYNSPLH
. TRBJ2-3 TRBV3-1 ASSVTSAGTDTQY
many TRBJ2-5 TRBV18 ASSPPGSGPGPGQY
. TRBJ2-7 TRBV20-1 SARDTSGGSYEQY
few TRBJ2-4 TRBV6-5 ASSRQPRGKNIQY
many TRBJ2-1 TRBV28 ASTPSSTSYNEQF
many TRBJ1-6 TRBV27 ASSRRDLISPLH
. TRBJ1-1 TRBV9 ASTRYF
few TRBJ1-5 TRBV7-9 ASSSTLNRENQPQH
few TRBJ2-7 TRBV27 ASSPDRGVYEQY
. TRBJ2-2 TRBV5-1 ASSINRVAGELF
. TRBJ2-7 TRBV20-1 SAENAAASYEQY
many TRBJ1-5 TRBV12-3/TRBV12-4 ASTQRPGNQPQH
. TRBJ2-7 TRBV28 ARSDANSYEQY
. TRBJ1-1 TRBV4-3 ASSPNEGRQNTEAF
many TRBJ2-7 TRBV20-1 SARDLDRGHSYEQY
many TRBJ1-4 TRBV12-3/TRBV12-4 ASRKTRQYNEKLF
. TRBJ1-1 TRBV5-1 ASSAYSATEAF